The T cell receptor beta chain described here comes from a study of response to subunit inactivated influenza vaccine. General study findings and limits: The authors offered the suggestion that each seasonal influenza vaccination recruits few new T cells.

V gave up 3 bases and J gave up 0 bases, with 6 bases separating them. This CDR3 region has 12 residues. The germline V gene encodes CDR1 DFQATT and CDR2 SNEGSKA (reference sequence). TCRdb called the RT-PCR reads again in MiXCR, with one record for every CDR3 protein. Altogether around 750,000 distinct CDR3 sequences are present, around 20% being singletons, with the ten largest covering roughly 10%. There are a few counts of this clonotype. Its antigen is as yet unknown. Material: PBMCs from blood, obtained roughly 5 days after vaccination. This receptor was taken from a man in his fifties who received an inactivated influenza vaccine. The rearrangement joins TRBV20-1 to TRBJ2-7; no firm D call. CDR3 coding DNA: TGCAGTGCTAGCGGCGTCTCCTACGAGCAGTACTTC. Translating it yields CSASGVSYEQYF.